This T cell receptor beta chain was documented in a study of Ad26.COV2.S vaccination and SARS-CoV-2 variants. In regard to this clone: The antigen remains undetermined.

The method was immunoSEQ multiplex PCR; TCRdb's version includes in-frame clones alone and lacks a portion of them. The sample consists of about 350,000 clones, around 92% of them appearing once. This CDR3 has 13 residues. CDR1 is MNHNY, CDR2 SVGAGI, per germline (reference sequence). Trimming cost V 8 bases and J 6 bases, with 14 bases left between them. Broader study findings: Analytic work on TCR breadth and depth might have understated the full extent of total T cell responses. Following vaccination, spike-specific CD8+ and CD4+ T cell responses reportedly exhibited substantial breadth. Ad26.COV2.S recipients had broader spike-specific TCRs (P = 0.0014).

The sequencing used peripheral blood, collected after recovery from COVID-19. The chain couples TRBV6-6 to TRBJ1-3; weak D call: TRBD1 (6 bases). This clonotype was obtained from a human donor who had recovered from COVID-19. The CDR3 region has the DNA TGTGCCAGCGATCCACAGGGTGCAAACACCATATATTTT. Translating it yields CASDPQGANTIYF.